This entry lists 19 T cell receptor beta chains sequenced from one sample in a study of shared clonotypes between healthy human individuals. Sequencing used immunoSEQ multiplex PCR; TCRdb keeps in-frame clones, though not all of them. The sample shows over 1.5 million clones, approximately 98% of them seen only once. Sequencing was performed on naive CD4+ T cells sorted from blood. Subset given: CD45RA+ positively selected. These receptors came from a man aged 25-40 years in good health.

The J gene is TRBJ1-5, the V gene TRBV6-4, with 12 bases matching TRBD1. The V and J ends lost 0 bases and 2 bases, in that order; junction bases with no gene match: 8. CDR1 and CDR2 from the germline V gene are MRHNA and SNTAGT. CDR3 length: 19 amino acids. The DNA for the CDR3 is TGTGCCAGCAGTGACTCGATCGCGGGACAGGGGGCCGGCAATCAGCCCCAGCATTTT. Amino acids: CASSDSIAGQGAGNQPQHF.

With regard to this clone: This CDR3 is also generated by other DNA sequences in the sample. This chain's CDR3 is CASSPPDRGYNEQFF. CDR3 DNA sequence: TGTGCCAGCTCACCACCGGACAGGGGATACAATGAGCAGTTCTTC. The chain has TRBV18 and TRBJ2-1, with TRBD1 identical over 9 bases. This CDR3 is 15 amino acids long. The germline V gene encodes CDR1 KGHSH and CDR2 LQKENI. Trimming took 0 bases from V and 4 from J; bases not matched to a gene: 1.

This chain connects TRBV5-1 to TRBJ2-1; TRBD2 agrees at 14 bases. Per germline, CDR1 SGHRS and CDR2 YFSETQ. V was pared by 3 bases and J by 3 bases, with 5 bases of the junction left unmatched. There are 17 residues in the CDR3. The CDR3 loop reads CASSWGLAGEFYNEQFF. DNA for the CDR3: TGCGCCAGCAGCTGGGGACTAGCGGGAGAATTCTACAATGAGCAGTTCTTC.

For the CDR3, the DNA is TGCGCCAGCAGTGAAAGTATAGCGGGAGGGCCAGAGACCCAGTACTTC. It codes for CASSESIAGGPETQYF. The V call is TRBV10-2, the J call TRBJ2-5; 11 bases agree with TRBD2. The CDR3 loop spans 16 amino acids. Germline loops: CDR1 WSHSY, CDR2 SAAADI. The V segment lost 3 bases and the J segment 4 bases; nucleotides outside the gene matches: 7.

The genes are TRBV7-3 and TRBJ2-2; no clear D. V lost 2 bases to trimming and J lost 2 bases, with 12 bases between them. The germline gives CDR1 SGHTA, CDR2 FQGTGA. The CDR3 is 16 amino acids. The CDR3 bases are TGTGCCAGCAGCTTAGTCCGGGTTACTAACACCGGGGAGCTGTTTTTT. It is translated as CASSLVRVTNTGELFF.

As for this clone: The same CDR3 also results from other DNA sequences found in this sample. The chain has TRBV27 and TRBJ1-1, with a tentative D call TRBD1 (6 bases). From germline, CDR1 is MNHEY and CDR2 SMNVEV (reference sequence). The length of the CDR3 is 14 residues. V lost 2 bases and J 4 bases, leaving 11 bases between the germline ends. The DNA for the CDR3 is TGTGCCAGCAGTTTAAGGGGGGGGAGCACTGAAGCTTTCTTT. Translation gives CASSLRGGSTEAFF.

The chain joins TRBV27 to TRBJ2-1, with D perhaps TRBD1 (6 bases). CDR1 is MNHEY and CDR2 is SMNVEV in the germline V gene (reference sequence). The CDR3 totals 11 residues. With 8 bases removed from V and 10 bases from J, the gap between germline ends came to 12 bases. The CDR3 protein is CASGFDREQFF. The CDR3 DNA reads TGTGCCAGCGGATTCGACAGGGAGCAGTTCTTC.

The chain uses TRBV9 and TRBJ2-7; TRBD1 agrees at 10 bases. The CDR3 runs 15 residues. The germline V gene has CDR1 SGDLS and CDR2 YYNGEE. J was trimmed by 2 bases and V by 4 bases; bases with no gene match: 6. CDR3 DNA sequence: TGTGCCAGCAGCCCCGGGACAGGGGTGGCCTACGAGCAGTACTTC. This codes for CASSPGTGVAYEQYF. The whole variable domain, filled in from reference TRBV9 and TRBJ2-7, reads DSGVTQTPKHLITATGQRVTLRCSPRSGDLSVYWYQQSLDQGLQFLIQYYNGEERAKGNILERFSAQQFPDLHSELNLSSLELGDSALYFCASSPGTGVAYEQYFGPGTRLTVT.

A remark on this clone: The same CDR3 is also encoded by other DNA sequences in this sample. V and J are TRBV7-9 and TRBJ2-1; possibly TRBD1 or TRBD2 for D (5 bases each). V was shortened by 5 bases and J by 7 bases, with 9 bases between the two germline ends. This CDR3 contains 12 residues. Germline V gene data show CDR1 as SEHNR and CDR2 as FQNEAQ (reference sequence). CDR3 bases: TGTGCCAGCAGCCACAGGAGGAATGAGCAGTTCTTC. Translation gives CASSHRRNEQFF.

This chain joins TRBV6-5 and TRBJ1-2; 7 bases line up with TRBD1. Unmatched junction bases numbered 6, after V lost 6 bases and J lost 2 bases. The germline V gene has CDR1 MNHEY and CDR2 SVGAGI. This CDR3 contains 14 residues. The CDR3 coding sequence is TGTGCCAGCAGCCTCGAGGACAGGAACTATGGCTACACCTTC. This gives the protein CASSLEDRNYGYTF.

In its sample, this clone was seen once. The sample carries other DNA sequences with the same CDR3. The chain carries TRBV11-3 and TRBJ2-7, with D perhaps matching TRBD2 (5 bases). V gave up 5 bases and J gave up 3 bases, with 14 bases separating them. This CDR3 contains 14 residues. In germline, CDR1 is SGHNT, CDR2 YENEEA. CDR3 nucleotides: TGTGCCAGCAGCCTATCAGGAGGAAGCTACGAGCAGTACTTC. This gives the protein CASSLSGGSYEQYF.

This chain connects TRBV11-1 to TRBJ1-1; a weak D match, TRBD1 (5 bases). This CDR3 region has 13 residues. Trimming pared 2 bases from V and 6 bases from J, leaving 10 bases between. Germline V gives CDR1 SGHAT, CDR2 FQDESV (reference sequence). Written as DNA, the CDR3 is TGTGCCAGCAGCTTATACGGGGCAGCTGAAGCTTTCTTT. Its translation: CASSLYGAAEAFF.

This clone was recorded once. V is TRBV2 and J is TRBJ2-3, with 10 bases fitting TRBD2. The CDR3 length is 15 residues. V shed 4 bases, J shed 5 bases, and the junction held 6 bases outside the gene matches. Germline V gene lookup returns CDR1 SNHLY and CDR2 FYNNEI. The CDR3 is CASSGTSGGVDTQYF. CDR3 nucleotide sequence: TGTGCCAGCAGTGGGACTAGCGGAGGGGTAGATACGCAGTATTTT.

The rearrangement joins TRBV27 to TRBJ1-2; 7 nucleotides align to TRBD1. The V gene end was trimmed by 3 bases and the J gene end by 1 base; junction bases not matched to a gene: 5. Germline values: CDR1 MNHEY, CDR2 SMNVEV (reference sequence). The CDR3 is 15 amino acids. The CDR3 DNA sequence: TGTGCCAGCAGTTTCCTGGGGACAGTTAACTATGGCTACACCTTC. It codes for CASSFLGTVNYGYTF.

This sequence joins TRBV7-2 and TRBJ2-2; D remains ambiguous. In germline, CDR1 is SGHTA, CDR2 FQGNSA. V dropped 4 bases and J dropped 0 bases, with 6 bases sitting between them. The CDR3 consists of 14 residues. DNA for the CDR3: TGTGCCAGCAGCTCCACCGCGAACACCGGGGAGCTGTTTTTT. This gives the protein CASSSTANTGELFF.

The rearrangement links TRBV9 to TRBJ2-3; 13 bases align to TRBD2. The CDR3 runs to 19 residues. J lost 11 bases, V lost 4 bases, and 22 bases had no gene match. Per the germline V gene, CDR1 is SGDLS and CDR2 is YYNGEE. CDR3 bases: TGTGCCAGCAGCTTAGGACTAGCGGGAGCGGGTTCGTCCCAAGGTGGGCAGTATTTT. Amino acids: CASSLGLAGAGSSQGGQYF. Full variable domain (rest looked up from reference TRBV9 and TRBJ2-3): DSGVTQTPKHLITATGQRVTLRCSPRSGDLSVYWYQQSLDQGLQFLIQYYNGEERAKGNILERFSAQQFPDLHSELNLSSLELGDSALYFCASSLGLAGAGSSQGGQYFGPGTRLTVL.

This clone occurred once. This chain uses TRBV5-1 with TRBJ2-7; TRBD2 might be the D (6 bases). The V end was cut by 4 bases, the J end by 4 bases, with 12 bases between. This CDR3 comprises 13 residues. CDR1 is SGHRS, CDR2 YFSETQ, per germline. This CDR3 is CASSRENGYEQYF. The CDR3 bases are TGCGCCAGCAGCCGGGAGAACGGGTACGAGCAGTACTTC.

A remark on this clone: Other DNA sequences in the sample encode the same CDR3. The rearrangement links TRBV5-1 to TRBJ2-6, with TRBD1 identical over 7 bases. The CDR3 runs 16 residues. J was trimmed by 0 bases and V by 0 bases; bases with no gene match: 0. Germline V CDR1 and CDR2: SGHRS, YFSETQ. CDR3 protein: CASSLGQGSGANVLTF. CDR3 DNA: TGCGCCAGCAGCTTGGGACAGGGCTCTGGGGCCAACGTCCTGACTTTC.

This chain uses TRBV27 with TRBJ1-5; D not certain. Deletions cut 0 bases from V and 7 bases from J, with 10 bases between. The CDR3 loop spans 14 amino acids. CDR1 MNHEY and CDR2 SMNVEV come from the germline V gene (reference sequence). The CDR3 nucleotides read TGTGCCAGCAGTTTATCGGGCAGATTCCAGCCCCAGCATTTT. Its protein product is CASSLSGRFQPQHF.